Below, 24 T cell receptor beta chains from the same sample are listed, as sequenced in a study of blood T cell repertoires in COVID-19. TCRdb's copy holds only in-frame clones and misses some; the assay was immunoSEQ multiplex PCR. The data show about 210,000 clones, 75% to 90% seen once. Sequencing input: PBMCs or T cells enriched from blood (not recorded which). The origin of the receptors is a man between 35 and 55 years old who had recovered from COVID-19.

In this sample, this clone turned up once. The rearrangement joins TRBV5-5 to TRBJ1-2; D may be TRBD1 (6 bases). The CDR3 spans 14 residues. CDR1 and CDR2 (germline): SGHKS, YYEKEE (reference sequence). The V and J ends lost 0 bases and 10 bases respectively, with 16 bases between them. This chain's CDR3 is CASSLVGGLPSYTF. The DNA of the CDR3 is TGTGCCAGCAGCTTGGTGGGGGGGCTCCCATCCTACACCTTC.

This clone was seen a few times. This CDR3 is CASSLGGDGGYTF. The CDR3 nucleotides are TGCGCCAGCTCCCTGGGAGGGGACGGTGGCTACACCTTC. The chain combines TRBV10-2 with TRBJ1-2, with a tentative D call TRBD1 (5 bases). The CDR3 totals 13 residues. Germline lookup yields CDR1 WSHSY and CDR2 SAAADI. V was clipped by 8 bases and J by 7 bases, with 17 bases between them.

This clone was seen a single time. The rearrangement links TRBV5-1 to TRBJ2-7; D uncertain. Trimming removed 4 bases from V and 2 bases from J, with 10 bases in between. Germline CDR1 is SGHRS and CDR2 is YFSETQ. The CDR3 is made up of 13 amino acids. The DNA for the CDR3 is TGCGCCAGCAGCACCGGGTACACCTACGAGCAGTACTTC. Its protein is CASSTGYTYEQYF.

The chain uses TRBV13 and TRBJ1-1; D is uncertain. The CDR3 is made up of 15 amino acids. V lost 0 bases to trimming and J lost 1 base, with 9 bases between them. Per the germline V gene, CDR1 is PRHDT and CDR2 is FYEKMQ (reference sequence). The CDR3 reads CASSLGEGPNTEAFF. In DNA, the CDR3 is TGTGCCAGCAGCTTAGGCGAGGGCCCGAACACTGAAGCTTTCTTT.

The CDR3 region is CASSQRQGGEQYF. CDR3 nucleotide sequence: TGCGCCAGCAGCCAGAGACAGGGCGGCGAGCAGTACTTC. V gene TRBV4-1 combines with J gene TRBJ2-7; 7 bases are a match to TRBD1. Germline V lookup: CDR1 MGHRA, CDR2 YSYEKL. This CDR3 comprises 13 residues. V was clipped by 3 bases and J by 6 bases; unmatched bases: 5.

J is TRBJ1-3 and V is TRBV30; D not certain. CDR1 is GTSNPN and CDR2 is SVGIG in the germline V gene (reference sequence). With 5 bases removed from V and 4 bases from J, the gap between germline ends came to 6 bases. The length of the CDR3 is 11 residues. CDR3 in DNA: TGTGCCTGGTCCTCCGGAAACACCATATATTTT. It translates to CAWSSGNTIYF.

The chain carries TRBV5-6 and TRBJ1-3; 8 bases are shared with TRBD1. V dropped 2 bases and J dropped 4; count of bases not matched to a gene: 11. Germline assignment: CDR1 SGHDT and CDR2 YYEEEE. This CDR3 has 17 amino acids. The CDR3 DNA sequence: TGTGCCAGCAGCTTACAACCTTCAGGGGGCGCGGGAAACACCATATATTTT. The encoded protein is CASSLQPSGGAGNTIYF.

This clone was counted only a few times. The chain is built from TRBV28 and TRBJ1-2; maybe TRBD1 (5 bases). Per the germline V gene, CDR1 is MDHEN and CDR2 is SYDVKM. The CDR3 has 15 amino acids. V was pared by 6 bases and J by 4 bases, with 18 bases between. CDR3 DNA sequence: TGTGCCAGCAGCTATCCCCCCCCAGGGCTCTATGGCTACACCTTC. This sequence encodes CASSYPPPGLYGYTF.

The V gene is TRBV5-4, the J gene TRBJ1-1; a possible D gene is TRBD1 (6 bases). Germline-derived CDR1 and CDR2 are SGHNT and YYREEE (reference sequence). The V gene lost 0 bases and the J gene lost 3 bases, with 12 bases spanning the gap. The CDR3 has 15 amino acids. The CDR3 DNA follows: TGTGCCAGCAGCTTGGCCCCCAGGGGTGACACTGAAGCTTTCTTT. Translation: CASSLAPRGDTEAFF.

This clone was detected a few times. V usage is TRBV29-1 and J usage is TRBJ2-1; weak D call: TRBD2 (6 bases). Germline V gives CDR1 SQVTM, CDR2 ANQGSEA. CDR3 length: 16 amino acids. Trimming stripped 3 bases from V and 5 bases from J, with 20 bases between. In DNA, the CDR3 is TGCAGCGTTGACAACCCGGGACTTCCTACTAACAATGAGCAGTTCTTC. Its translation: CSVDNPGLPTNNEQFF.

J is TRBJ1-3 and V is TRBV7-9, with TRBD1 matching 7 bases. After removal of 5 bases from V and 3 bases from J, the junction contained 10 bases not matched to a gene. Germline CDR1 and CDR2: SEHNR and FQNEAQ (reference sequence). CDR3 length: 16 amino acids. CDR3 residues: CASSAGGGGGGNTIYF. In DNA form, the CDR3 reads TGTGCCAGCAGCGCAGGCGGAGGGGGCGGTGGAAACACCATATATTTT.

In its sample, this clone was seen a few times. The CDR3 loop is CASSTRGTAGGTDTQYF. The CDR3 coding sequence is TGTGCCAGCAGCACCCGGGGTACAGCGGGCGGCACAGATACGCAGTATTTT. V usage is TRBV11-3 and J usage is TRBJ2-3; weak D call: TRBD2 (6 bases). V lost 5 bases, J lost 1 base, and 19 bases lay in between. Germline values: CDR1 SGHNT, CDR2 YENEEA. This CDR3 has 17 residues.

This chain uses TRBV30 with TRBJ1-1; unclear D gene. The CDR3 has 12 amino acids. Trimming removed 3 bases at V and 9 bases at J, with 14 bases between. Per germline, CDR1 GTSNPN and CDR2 SVGIG (reference sequence). CDR3 sequence: CAWSDPGPQAFF. In DNA, the CDR3 is TGTGCCTGGAGCGACCCAGGCCCTCAAGCTTTCTTT. Using reference TRBV30 and TRBJ1-1 for the parts outside the CDR3, the full variable domain is SQTIHQWPATLVQPVGSPLSLECTVEGTSNPNLYWYRQAAGRGLQLLFYSVGIGQISSEVPQNLSASRPQDRQFILSSKKLLLSDSGFYLCAWSDPGPQAFFGQGTRLTVV.

This clone was seen a few times. This rearrangement joins TRBV11-2 to TRBJ2-7, with TRBD1 matching 8 bases. Looked up from germline, CDR1 is SGHAT and CDR2 is FQNNGV. J was trimmed by 11 bases and V by 5 bases; bases with no gene match: 11. This CDR3 comprises 13 residues. DNA of the CDR3: TGTGCCAGCAGCATCATCACCCAGGGGGCAAAGTACTTC. This codes for CASSIITQGAKYF. Drawing the rest from reference TRBV11-2 and TRBJ2-7, the complete variable domain is EAGVAQSPRYKIIEKRQSVAFWCNPISGHATLYWYQQILGQGPKLLIQFQNNGVVDDSQLPKDRFSAERLKGVDSTLKIQPAKLEDSAVYLCASSIITQGAKYFGPGTRLTVT.

This clone was detected only a few times. The V and J genes are TRBV11-2 and TRBJ1-6; D might be TRBD1 (6 bases). CDR3 size: 14 residues. Trimming cost V 5 bases and J 7 bases, with 12 bases left between them. CDR1 is SGHAT, CDR2 FQNNGV, per germline. CDR3 coding DNA: TGTGCCAGCAGCGGGGGCAGGGTGAATTCACCCCTCCACTTT. Protein sequence: CASSGGRVNSPLHF.

The CDR3 DNA reads as TGTGCCAGCAGTAAACGGAGAAGTGAGCAGTTCTTC. It translates to CASSKRRSEQFF. The chain is built from TRBV6-5 and TRBJ2-1, with unresolved D. This CDR3 spans 12 amino acids. Germline CDR1 and CDR2: MNHEY and SVGAGI. Trimming cost V 5 bases and J 9 bases, with 11 bases left between them.

This clone showed up many times. The V and J genes are TRBV29-1 and TRBJ1-1; D possibly corresponds to TRBD1 (5 bases). V shed 4 bases and J shed 4 bases, with 13 bases lying between them. Germline lookup yields CDR1 SQVTM and CDR2 ANQGSEA. The CDR3 is 13 residues long. The CDR3 bases are TGCAGCGTTGGGTCCGGGGGTGGCACTGAAGCTTTCTTT. It is translated as CSVGSGGGTEAFF.

The chain has TRBV6-4 and TRBJ2-1, with 11 positions matching TRBD1. The CDR3 runs 16 residues. The V segment lost 5 bases and the J segment 6 bases; nucleotides outside the gene matches: 9. Per germline, CDR1 MRHNA and CDR2 SNTAGT. CDR3: CASSRNRDRGINEQFF. The CDR3 coding sequence is TGTGCCAGCAGTAGAAACCGGGACAGGGGGATCAATGAGCAGTTCTTC.

The chain links TRBV18 to TRBJ1-4, with D hard to call. CDR1 and CDR2 from the germline V gene are KGHSH and LQKENI. Trimming took off 2 bases at V and 10 bases at J, with 11 bases between the two ends. The length of the CDR3 is 13 residues. CDR3 region: CASSPDITGKLFF. The DNA for the CDR3 is TGTGCCAGCTCACCAGACATAACTGGAAAACTGTTTTTT.

The DNA of the CDR3 is TGCGCCAGCAGCTTAGGACAGGGGGCCGACAATTATAAGGGCTACACCTTC. Protein: CASSLGQGADNYKGYTF. This chain links TRBV5-1 with TRBJ1-2; 11 bases line up with TRBD1. The CDR3 runs to 17 residues. Germline V gene data show CDR1 as SGHRS and CDR2 as YFSETQ. V lost 2 bases and J lost 8; bases outside the gene matches: 14.

V gene TRBV6-5 combines with J gene TRBJ2-7, with D tentatively TRBD1 (6 bases). CDR3 length: 14 amino acids. Germline V gene data show CDR1 as MNHEY and CDR2 as SVGAGI. Trimming cost V 7 bases and J 3 bases, with 16 bases left between them. CDR3 nucleotide sequence: TGTGCCAGCAAAGTGCAGGGGCCGATCTACGAGCAGTACTTC. Protein: CASKVQGPIYEQYF.

This clone was counted many times. V usage is TRBV18 and J usage is TRBJ1-2; 7 bases align to TRBD1. The junction had 14 bases not matched to a gene; V was cut back by 5 bases and J by 5 bases. CDR3 size: 16 residues. The germline CDR1 and CDR2 sequences are KGHSH and LQKENI. The CDR3 sequence is CASSATTGTPIYGYTF. The CDR3 DNA sequence: TGTGCCAGCTCAGCGACGACAGGGACTCCTATTTATGGCTACACCTTC. The full variable domain, completed using reference TRBV18 and TRBJ1-2, is NAGVMQNPRHLVRRRGQEARLRCSPMKGHSHVYWYRQLPEEGLKFMVYLQKENIIDESGMPKERFSAEFPKEGPSILRIQQVVRGDSAAYFCASSATTGTPIYGYTFGSGTRLTVV.

The gene calls are TRBV7-9 and TRBJ2-2, with 9 bases lining up with TRBD1. The CDR3 is made up of 16 amino acids. The junction had 10 bases not matched to a gene; V was cut back by 6 bases and J by 5 bases. Germline CDR1 is SEHNR and CDR2 is FQNEAQ (reference sequence). CDR3 residues: CASSMDRGRGTGELFF. In DNA, the CDR3 is TGTGCCAGCAGTATGGACAGGGGAAGAGGGACCGGGGAGCTGTTTTTT.

V is TRBV19 and J is TRBJ1-2; the match to TRBD1 covers 9 bases. Germline lookup yields CDR1 LNHDA and CDR2 SQIVND (reference sequence). This CDR3 is built from 13 residues. V lost 6 bases and J lost 8; bases outside the gene matches: 7. The CDR3 bases are TGTGCCAGTAGCGCTGGGACAGGGCTGGGCTACACCTTC. This codes for CASSAGTGLGYTF.